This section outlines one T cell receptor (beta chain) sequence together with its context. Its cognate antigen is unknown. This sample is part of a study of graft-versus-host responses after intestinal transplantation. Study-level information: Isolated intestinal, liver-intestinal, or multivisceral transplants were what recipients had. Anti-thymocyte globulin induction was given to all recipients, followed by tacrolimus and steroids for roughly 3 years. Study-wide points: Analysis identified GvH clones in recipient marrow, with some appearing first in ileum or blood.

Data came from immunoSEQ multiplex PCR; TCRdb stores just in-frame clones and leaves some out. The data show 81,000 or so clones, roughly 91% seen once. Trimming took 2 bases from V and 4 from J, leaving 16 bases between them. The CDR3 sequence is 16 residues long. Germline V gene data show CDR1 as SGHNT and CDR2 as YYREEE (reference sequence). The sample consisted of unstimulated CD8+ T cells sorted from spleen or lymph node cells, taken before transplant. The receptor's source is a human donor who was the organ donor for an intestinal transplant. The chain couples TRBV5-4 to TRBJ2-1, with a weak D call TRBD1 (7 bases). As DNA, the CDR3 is TGTGCCAGCAGCTTAAGAGTACAGGGGACTTACAATGAGCAGTTCTTC. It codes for CASSLRVQGTYNEQFF.